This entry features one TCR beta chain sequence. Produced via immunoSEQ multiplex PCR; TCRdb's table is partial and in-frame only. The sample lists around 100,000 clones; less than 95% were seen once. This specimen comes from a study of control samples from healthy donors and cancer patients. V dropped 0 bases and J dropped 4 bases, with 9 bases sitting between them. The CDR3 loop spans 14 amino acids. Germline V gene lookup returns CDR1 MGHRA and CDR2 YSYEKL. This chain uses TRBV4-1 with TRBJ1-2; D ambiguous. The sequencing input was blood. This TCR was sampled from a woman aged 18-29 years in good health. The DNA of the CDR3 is TGCGCCAGCAGCCAAGAAACGGATGGCTATGGCTACACCTTC. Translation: CASSQETDGYGYTF.